The 2 T cell receptor beta chains below were found in one sample sequenced in a study of cytomegalovirus exposure and HLA in healthy donors. PCR amplification relied on 60 Vbeta primers (plus 13 Jbeta primers). The repertoire was sequenced with immunoSEQ multiplex PCR; TCRdb's copy has only in-frame clones and lacks some. The data show about 140,000 clones, with more than 70% seen just once and approximately 11% held by the top ten. Sequences were obtained from PBMCs. The receptors come from a man aged 18 to 29 in good health and CMV-seropositive.

This clone turned up a few times. V and J are TRBV5-8 and TRBJ1-1; 11 bases fit TRBD1. From germline, CDR1 is SGHTS and CDR2 YDEGEE. The CDR3 totals 16 residues. J lost 2 bases, V lost 4 bases, and 7 bases had no gene match. The CDR3 DNA is TGTGCCAGCAGCCGTCGGACAGGGGGCTCCAACACTGAAGCTTTCTTT. It codes for CASSRRTGGSNTEAFF.

The chain recombines TRBV7-8 with TRBJ2-7; 7 nucleotides align to TRBD1. Germline lookup yields CDR1 SGHVS and CDR2 FQNEAQ. The length of the CDR3 is 12 residues. The V gene end was trimmed by 5 bases and the J gene end by 3 bases; junction bases not matched to a gene: 1. The CDR3 DNA reads as TGTGCCAGCAGCCGGACAGGCTACGAGCAGTACTTC. Its protein is CASSRTGYEQYF. Supplemented by reference TRBV7-8 and TRBJ2-7, the full variable domain reads GAGVSQSPRYKVAKRGQDVALRCDPISGHVSLFWYQQALGQGPEFLTYFQNEAQLDKSGLPSDRFFAERPEGSVSTLKIQRTQQEDSAVYLCASSRTGYEQYFGPGTRLTVT.